This passage covers 20 T cell receptor beta chains from one sample sequenced in a study of T cell repertoires in ileal Crohn's disease (dated by TCRdb to the late 2010s). Library method: the immunoSEQ multiplex PCR assay. Entries here come from immuneACCESS through TCRdb and include only in-frame sequences with V and J called. Some clones fail to appear in such tables; in the studies checked, an unresolved V gene covers under half of the shortfall, and the cause of the remainder is unknown. The sample has roughly 9,100 clones on record, more than 75% of them singletons. Roughly 13% of the sample belongs to the ten largest clones. Specimen: ileal tissue. These receptors came from an adult with Crohn's disease.

This clone appeared a single time. The J gene is TRBJ2-1, the V gene TRBV7-8; no clear D. This CDR3 has 15 amino acids. Trimming took 5 bases from V and 4 from J, leaving 15 bases between them. Germline CDR1 is SGHVS and CDR2 is FQNEAQ. CDR3 bases: TGTGCCAGCAGCCCGATCAGGAAGTCGTACAATGAGCAGTTCTTC. Its protein is CASSPIRKSYNEQFF.

V usage is TRBV27 and J usage is TRBJ2-2, with 7 bases lining up with TRBD2. The germline CDR1 and CDR2 sequences are MNHEY and SMNVEV (reference sequence). V lost 6 bases and J lost 7; bases outside the gene matches: 11. The CDR3 sequence is 15 residues long. CDR3 sequence: CASRPTGTNHGELFF. CDR3 DNA sequence: TGTGCCAGCAGGCCTACCGGGACTAATCACGGGGAGCTGTTTTTT.

Concerning this clone: Other DNA sequences in the sample encode the same CDR3. The rearrangement uses TRBV19 and TRBJ2-5; D may match TRBD1 or TRBD2 (5 bases each). Trimming pared 3 bases from V and 4 bases from J, leaving 12 bases between. The CDR3 is 14 amino acids. Per the germline V gene, CDR1 is LNHDA and CDR2 is SQIVND (reference sequence). The CDR3 sequence is CASSIDSGGETQYF. The CDR3 DNA sequence: TGTGCCAGTAGTATTGACTCTGGGGGAGAGACCCAGTACTTC.

This clone was seen only once. The chain uses TRBV21-1 and TRBJ2-1; the table's D gene call, TRBD2, was not cross checked with the DNA. TRBV21-1 is marked as a pseudogene. The CDR3 is made up of 16 amino acids. This chain's CDR3 is CASSKAAPQRINEQFF. The CDR3 region has the DNA TGTGCCAGCAGCAAAGCGGCCCCCCAGAGGATAAACGAGCAGTTCTTC.

The chain combines TRBV5-1 with TRBJ2-3, with D tentatively TRBD1 (6 bases). V was trimmed by 2 bases and J by 0 bases, leaving 10 bases between them. This CDR3 is built from 15 residues. The germline CDR1 and CDR2 sequences are SGHRS and YFSETQ. The CDR3 loop reads CASSFKGQSTDTQYF. CDR3 bases: TGCGCCAGCAGCTTCAAAGGACAGAGCACAGATACGCAGTATTTT.

This rearrangement joins TRBV21-1 to TRBJ2-2; TRBD1 is taken as the D call from the table, unchecked against the DNA. TRBV21-1 is listed as a pseudogene. The CDR3 totals 17 residues. The CDR3 DNA follows: TGTGCCAGCAGCAAAGCACGCAGGATTGCGAACACCGGGGAGCTGTTTTTT. It specifies CASSKARRIANTGELFF.

This clone was seen only a few times. The chain carries TRBV28 and TRBJ1-5; D call uncertain. The V end was cut by 6 bases, the J end by 3 bases, with 15 bases between. The CDR3 has 15 amino acids. Germline assignment: CDR1 MDHEN and CDR2 SYDVKM. CDR3: CASRTSDTYNQPQHF. The CDR3 coding sequence is TGTGCCAGCAGGACAAGTGACACGTACAATCAGCCCCAGCATTTT.

This sequence joins TRBV19 and TRBJ1-2, with D possibly being TRBD1 (5 bases). Germline-derived CDR1 and CDR2 are LNHDA and SQIVND (reference sequence). This CDR3 comprises 14 residues. Trimming removed 5 bases from V and 4 bases from J, with 14 bases in between. The CDR3 region has the DNA TGTGCCAGTAGTCCAGGGACTTCCCTCTATGGCTACACCTTC. Protein product: CASSPGTSLYGYTF.

J is TRBJ2-2 and V is TRBV4-3; 7 bases fit TRBD1. The V segment lost 2 bases and the J segment 0 bases; nucleotides outside the gene matches: 6. CDR1 is LGHNA, CDR2 YSLEER, per germline. The length of the CDR3 is 17 residues. CDR3 in DNA: TGCGCCAGCAGCCAATTTACCGGGACAGCGAACACCGGGGAGCTGTTTTTT. Its protein product is CASSQFTGTANTGELFF.

The rearrangement joins TRBV18 to TRBJ2-7, with unresolved D. The CDR3 contains 12 residues. Deletions cut 3 bases from V and 2 bases from J, with 5 bases between. Looked up from germline, CDR1 is KGHSH and CDR2 is LQKENI. CDR3 loop: CASSPGTYEQYF. The CDR3 DNA is TGTGCCAGCTCACCGGGTACCTACGAGCAGTACTTC. The whole variable domain, remainder taken from reference TRBV18 and TRBJ2-7, is NAGVMQNPRHLVRRRGQEARLRCSPMKGHSHVYWYRQLPEEGLKFMVYLQKENIIDESGMPKERFSAEFPKEGPSILRIQQVVRGDSAAYFCASSPGTYEQYFGPGTRLTVT.

This rearrangement joins TRBV7-3 to TRBJ2-1, with unresolved D. Germline-derived CDR1 and CDR2 are SGHTA and FQGTGA. This CDR3 spans 12 amino acids. V shed 0 bases and J shed 7 bases, with 4 bases lying between them. The CDR3 DNA is TGTGCCAGCAGCTTAACTGGGAATGAGCAGTTCTTC. Translated, it gives CASSLTGNEQFF.

V gene TRBV25-1 combines with J gene TRBJ1-1; possibly TRBD1 for D (5 bases). The CDR3 totals 15 residues. V was trimmed by 8 bases and J by 6 bases, leaving 22 bases between them. Germline values: CDR1 MGHDK, CDR2 SYGVNS. The CDR3 DNA reads as TGTGCCAGCCAGATCTATAAGGCAGGGACCGCTGAAGCTTTCTTT. It is translated as CASQIYKAGTAEAFF.

The chain joins TRBV18 to TRBJ2-1; 11 bases map to TRBD1. The CDR3 contains 15 residues. J gave up 6 bases and V 6 bases, and 7 bases lay outside the gene matches. Germline CDR1 is KGHSH and CDR2 is LQKENI. CDR3 protein: CASSEGQGGINEQFF. DNA for the CDR3: TGTGCCAGCTCCGAGGGACAGGGGGGAATCAATGAGCAGTTCTTC. The full variable domain, with the rest looked up from reference TRBV18 and TRBJ2-1, is NAGVMQNPRHLVRRRGQEARLRCSPMKGHSHVYWYRQLPEEGLKFMVYLQKENIIDESGMPKERFSAEFPKEGPSILRIQQVVRGDSAAYFCASSEGQGGINEQFFGPGTRLTVL.

The V call is TRBV2, the J call TRBJ2-2; 7 nucleotides align to TRBD1. This CDR3 spans 15 amino acids. V shed 7 bases and J 4 bases; nucleotides not matched to a gene: 9. Germline CDR1 SNHLY, CDR2 FYNNEI. The DNA of the CDR3 is TGTGCCAGCACCGTAAGGGGGCCGAGCACCGGGGAGCTGTTTTTT. It specifies CASTVRGPSTGELFF.

CDR3 DNA sequence: TGTGCCAGCAGCGAGGGGTACCCTGGGACGCAGTATTTT. Its translation: CASSEGYPGTQYF. The chain links TRBV9 to TRBJ2-3, with D possibly TRBD1 on 5 matching bases. Germline assignment: CDR1 SGDLS and CDR2 YYNGEE. V dropped 3 bases and J dropped 9 bases, with 14 bases sitting between them. This CDR3 has 13 amino acids.

The count of this clone is one. Other DNA sequences in this specimen translate into the identical CDR3. This chain joins TRBV19 and TRBJ1-5, with no clear D. The germline CDR1 and CDR2 sequences are LNHDA and SQIVND (reference sequence). The CDR3 runs 13 residues. V lost 3 bases to trimming and J lost 4 bases, with 7 bases between them. CDR3 loop: CASSIIGNQPQHF. DNA for the CDR3: TGTGCCAGTAGTATTATAGGTAATCAGCCCCAGCATTTT.

This chain links TRBV15 with TRBJ2-7; 10 bases agree with TRBD1. This CDR3 region has 16 residues. Germline trimming cut 0 bases from V and 3 bases from J; bases unmatched to any gene: 5. The germline CDR1 and CDR2 sequences are LNHNV and YYDKDF (reference sequence). CDR3 region: CATSRDFRDRGYEQYF. CDR3 DNA sequence: TGTGCCACCAGCAGAGATTTCAGGGACAGGGGCTACGAGCAGTACTTC.

V is TRBV2 and J is TRBJ1-5, with TRBD1 identical over 8 bases. Germline values: CDR1 SNHLY, CDR2 FYNNEI. The CDR3 is 15 residues long. V shed 3 bases and J 5 bases; nucleotides not matched to a gene: 6. The CDR3 sequence is CASSDRGRRDQPQHF. The CDR3 region has the DNA TGTGCCAGCAGTGACAGGGGGCGTCGGGATCAGCCCCAGCATTTT.

The chain recombines TRBV20-1 with TRBJ2-3, with unresolved D. CDR1 is DFQATT and CDR2 is SNEGSKA in the germline V gene (reference sequence). Trimming took off 5 bases at V and 8 bases at J, with 11 bases between the two ends. This CDR3 comprises 11 residues. The CDR3 loop reads CSASFVGTQYF. CDR3 nucleotides: TGCAGTGCTTCCTTCGTAGGTACGCAGTATTTT.

This chain links TRBV5-7 with TRBJ1-5, with D unclear. TRBV5-7 belongs to the ORF category, with a function that is uncertain. The CDR3 covers 11 residues. V was pared by 3 bases and J by 7 bases, with 5 bases between. The DNA of the CDR3 is TGTGCCAGCAGCTCGGACCAGCCCCAGCATTTT. Residues: CASSSDQPQHF.